Sequencing of this T cell receptor beta chain was carried out in a study of shared clonotypes between healthy human individuals. Germline V gives CDR1 SGHRS, CDR2 YFSETQ. This CDR3 contains 15 residues. V shed 1 base and J 7 bases; nucleotides not matched to a gene: 4. In its sample, this clone was seen a few times. Researchers ran the assay at a deep level. Method: immunoSEQ multiplex PCR; TCRdb's copy keeps in-frame clones and lacks some. Here the sample spans approximately 470,000 clones, 81% being singletons. The TCR comes from a woman between 40 and 55 years old in good health. Some clones in this sample may be carry-over from other donors' samples. Sample: PBMCs. The chain is built from TRBV5-1 and TRBJ2-1; 11 bases map to TRBD2. The CDR3 loop is CASSLKLAGGNEQFF. The CDR3 nucleotides are TGCGCCAGCAGCTTGAAGCTAGCGGGGGGTAATGAGCAGTTCTTC.